This entry features one T cell receptor (beta chain) sequence. Its specificity is not known. The protocol was immunoSEQ multiplex PCR, while the TCRdb copy is restricted to in-frame clones and leaves out a portion. The table shows 30,000 to 40,000 clones, with about four fifths occurring only once. The data are from a study of OX40 agonist ivuxolimab in advanced cancers. Study context: A partial response was reached by three patients: one with hepatocellular carcinoma and two with cutaneous melanoma. Broader study findings: Dosing at 0.1 to 3.0 mg/kg was accompanied by clonal expansion of CD4+ and CD8+ blood T cells by week 6.

Patients with a history of autoimmune disease or on systemic immunosuppression were excluded. On cycle 4 day 1 and cycle 7 day 1, as well as at baseline, blood was sampled. Germline V CDR1 and CDR2: SGHAT, FQNNGV. V was clipped by 5 bases and J by 5 bases; unmatched bases: 5. This CDR3 contains 14 residues. The chain joins TRBV11-2 to TRBJ1-3; 8 nucleotides match TRBD1. Sequences were derived from CD4+ or CD8+ T cells sorted from blood, sampled in a trial of the OX40 agonist ivuxolimab. This receptor was identified in an adult with an advanced solid tumor such as melanoma, head and neck, liver or kidney cancer. The CDR3 loop is CASSIRQGRNTIYF. CDR3 in DNA: TGTGCCAGCAGCATTCGACAGGGGAGAAACACCATATATTTT.